This T cell receptor beta chain is from a study of blood T cell repertoires in COVID-19. The method was immunoSEQ multiplex PCR; TCRdb's version includes in-frame clones alone and lacks a portion of them. The repertoire has about 270,000 clones, over 75% of them found once; the top ten carry 2.4%. The CDR3 is 12 residues long. The V end was cut by 0 bases, the J end by 7 bases, with 4 bases between. The clonotype was recovered from a woman aged 18-30 years who had recovered from COVID-19. Sequenced: PBMCs or T cells enriched from blood (not recorded which). V gene TRBV12-3 or TRBV12-4 combines with J gene TRBJ2-4; D gene ambiguous. The CDR3 DNA reads as TGTGCCAGCAGTTTAGCCCTTAACATTCAGTACTTC. It encodes CASSLALNIQYF.